A selection of T cell receptor beta chains follows, all from one sample in a study of blood T cell repertoires in COVID-19. Sequencing was performed with immunoSEQ multiplex PCR; in TCRdb, only in-frame clones are kept and a portion is missing. The sample lists 73,000 or so clones; 65% to 85% were seen once. Source material: peripheral blood. All receptors derive from an older woman with acute or convalescent COVID-19. CDR3s include the opening cysteine and the closing phenylalanine or tryptophan. Fields, in order: D gene, clone size, J gene, V gene, CDR3 protein, CDR3 DNA. D genes are given only for firm matches. The listing skips clone size in some rows; elsewhere it reads once, few, many or a size class.

D gene: TRBD1
clone size: once
J gene: TRBJ1-2
V gene: TRBV6-1
CDR3 protein: CASSEAWGQGFYGYTF
CDR3 DNA: TGTGCCAGCAGTGAAGCTTGGGGACAGGGGTTCTATGGCTACACCTTC

D gene: -
clone size: few
J gene: TRBJ1-1
V gene: TRBV5-6
CDR3 protein: CASSYFGGLEAFF
CDR3 DNA: TGTGCCAGCAGCTATTTTGGCGGGCTAGAAGCTTTCTTT

D gene: -
clone size: -
J gene: TRBJ1-2
V gene: TRBV6-1
CDR3 protein: CASSDVRGGYGYTF
CDR3 DNA: TGTGCCAGCAGTGACGTCAGGGGTGGCTATGGCTACACCTTC

D gene: -
clone size: -
J gene: TRBJ2-2
V gene: TRBV6-6
CDR3 protein: CASRLLNTGELFF
CDR3 DNA: TGTGCCAGCAGGCTATTGAACACCGGGGAGCTGTTTTTT

D gene: -
clone size: -
J gene: TRBJ1-1
V gene: TRBV29-1
CDR3 protein: CSVEGRMNTEAFF
CDR3 DNA: TGCAGCGTTGAAGGGCGGATGAACACTGAAGCTTTCTTT

D gene: TRBD1
clone size: -
J gene: TRBJ1-4
V gene: TRBV2
CDR3 protein: CASSALGTGTNEKLFF
CDR3 DNA: TGTGCCAGCAGTGCTTTAGGGACAGGGACTAATGAAAAACTGTTTTTT

D gene: -
clone size: -
J gene: TRBJ1-1
V gene: TRBV12-3/TRBV12-4
CDR3 protein: CASSWTGSEAFF
CDR3 DNA: TGTGCCAGCAGTTGGACTGGAAGTGAAGCTTTCTTT

D gene: TRBD1
clone size: few
J gene: TRBJ1-5
V gene: TRBV9
CDR3 protein: CASSDRDRDQPQHF
CDR3 DNA: TGTGCCAGCAGCGACCGGGACAGAGATCAGCCCCAGCATTTT

D gene: -
clone size: -
J gene: TRBJ1-5
V gene: TRBV5-8
CDR3 protein: CASSYGGSVVAQHF
CDR3 DNA: TGTGCCAGCAGCTATGGGGGCAGTGTGGTGGCCCAGCATTTT

D gene: -
clone size: -
J gene: TRBJ1-1
V gene: TRBV7-3
CDR3 protein: CASSSTGMNTEAFF
CDR3 DNA: TGTGCCAGCAGCTCAACCGGGATGAACACTGAAGCTTTCTTT

D gene: -
clone size: -
J gene: TRBJ2-2
V gene: TRBV13
CDR3 protein: CASHGGNTGELFF
CDR3 DNA: TGTGCCAGTCACGGGGGTAACACCGGGGAGCTGTTTTTT

D gene: TRBD1
clone size: once
J gene: TRBJ2-5
V gene: TRBV6-5
CDR3 protein: CASKENRGKETQYF
CDR3 DNA: TGTGCCAGCAAGGAGAACAGGGGAAAAGAGACCCAGTACTTC

D gene: -
clone size: -
J gene: TRBJ2-1
V gene: TRBV7-9
CDR3 protein: CASSLVRDNEQFF
CDR3 DNA: TGTGCCAGCAGCTTAGTCAGGGACAATGAGCAGTTCTTC

D gene: -
clone size: -
J gene: TRBJ1-1
V gene: TRBV6-5
CDR3 protein: CASTKQGGTEAFF
CDR3 DNA: TGTGCCAGCACCAAACAGGGCGGCACTGAAGCTTTCTTT

D gene: -
clone size: -
J gene: TRBJ1-1
V gene: TRBV4-1
CDR3 protein: CASSQIYRQTSTEAFF
CDR3 DNA: TGCGCCAGCAGCCAAATCTACAGACAGACCTCCACTGAAGCTTTCTTT

D gene: -
clone size: -
J gene: TRBJ1-1
V gene: TRBV4-1
CDR3 protein: CASSQVTGWVLGTEAFF
CDR3 DNA: TGCGCCAGCAGCCAGGTGACCGGTTGGGTACTAGGTACTGAAGCTTTCTTT

D gene: TRBD2
clone size: -
J gene: TRBJ2-1
V gene: TRBV10-1
CDR3 protein: CASRRASGGDEQFF
CDR3 DNA: TGCGCCAGCCGGAGGGCTAGCGGGGGAGATGAGCAGTTCTTC

D gene: -
clone size: -
J gene: TRBJ1-2
V gene: TRBV5-6
CDR3 protein: CASTLDIISSYGYTF
CDR3 DNA: TGTGCCAGCACCCTGGACATAATCTCTTCCTATGGCTACACCTTC

D gene: -
clone size: -
J gene: TRBJ1-1
V gene: TRBV28
CDR3 protein: CASSFPTGWSEAFF
CDR3 DNA: TGTGCCAGCAGTTTCCCCACAGGGTGGAGTGAAGCTTTCTTT

D gene: -
clone size: once
J gene: TRBJ2-2
V gene: TRBV6-1
CDR3 protein: CASSEEGRGTGELFF
CDR3 DNA: TGTGCCAGCAGTGAGGAAGGCCGGGGCACCGGGGAGCTGTTTTTT